The 23 T cell receptor beta chains given below trace back to one sample, sequenced in a study of monozygotic twins with inflammatory bowel disease. Using the 5' RACE reads, TCRdb records one entry per CDR3 protein without DNA. The sample holds roughly 320,000 distinct CDR3 sequences. Specimen: blood. All receptors derive from a human donor with ulcerative colitis or Crohn's disease, or a healthy co-twin of an affected twin (not recorded which).

V is TRBV3-1 and J is TRBJ1-5. The length of the CDR3 is 13 residues. Germline V gene sequence: CDR1 LGHDT, CDR2 YNNKEL (reference sequence). This CDR3 is CASSQELRQPQHF.

The gene calls are TRBV19 and TRBJ2-1; absent DNA, TCRdb's TRBD2 call cannot be checked. CDR3 length: 12 residues. Germline V gives CDR1 LNHDA, CDR2 SQIVND (reference sequence). The CDR3 reads CASSGGSHEQFF. The full variable domain, in which reference TRBV19 and TRBJ2-1 provide the parts outside the CDR3, is DGGITQSPKYLFRKEGQNVTLSCEQNLNHDAMYWYRQDPGQGLRLIYYSQIVNDFQKGDIAEGYSVSREKKESFPLTVTSAQKNPTAFYLCASSGGSHEQFFGPGTRLTVL.

The rearrangement joins TRBV28 to TRBJ2-7; the D call of TRBD2 rests on TCRdb alone, since no DNA is present to check it. CDR1 and CDR2 (germline): MDHEN, SYDVKM. The CDR3 sequence is 12 residues long. The CDR3 sequence is CASSSLRYEQYF.

The chain uses TRBV6-5 and TRBJ2-4; lacking DNA, the TRBD1 call made by TCRdb goes unchecked. The V gene's germline CDR1 is MNHEY and CDR2 SVGAGI. The CDR3 sequence is 19 residues long. The chain's CDR3 is CASSYTGTGGRLAKNIQYF.

The rearrangement joins TRBV7-2 to TRBJ2-7; TCRdb's assignment of TRBD1 cannot be checked, as there is no DNA. The germline gives CDR1 SGHTA, CDR2 FQGNSA. This CDR3 has 12 amino acids. Here the CDR3 reads CASTKPWEEQYF.

The gene calls are TRBV7-8 and TRBJ2-1. This CDR3 has 13 amino acids. CDR1 and CDR2 (germline): SGHVS, FQNEAQ. The CDR3 region is CASSDIPNHEQFF.

The gene calls are TRBV18 and TRBJ1-1. Germline V gene lookup returns CDR1 KGHSH and CDR2 LQKENI. This CDR3 comprises 14 residues. The CDR3 sequence: CASSPSNRNTEAFF.

This sequence joins TRBV20-1 and TRBJ2-7. The CDR3 spans 13 residues. CDR1 and CDR2 (germline): DFQATT, SNEGSKA (reference sequence). This CDR3 is CSATPTATYEQYF.

This rearrangement joins TRBV5-1 to TRBJ2-2; the D gene TCRdb calls, TRBD1, cannot be checked with no DNA. Germline V gene sequence: CDR1 SGHRS, CDR2 YFSETQ. CDR3 length equals 15 residues. The CDR3 reads CASSLQGAYTGELFF.

V and J are TRBV28 and TRBJ2-7; TCRdb's D gene call, TRBD2, goes unchecked for lack of DNA. The CDR3 spans 15 residues. Looked up from germline, CDR1 is MDHEN and CDR2 is SYDVKM. The CDR3 spells CASSWARTGAYEQYF.

The chain couples TRBV5-1 to TRBJ2-1; TCRdb's D gene call, TRBD1, goes unchecked for lack of DNA. Germline values: CDR1 SGHRS, CDR2 YFSETQ. The CDR3 loop spans 11 amino acids. CDR3 residues: CASRQANEQFF.

The V gene is TRBV12-3 or TRBV12-4, the J gene TRBJ1-3. The CDR3 totals 15 residues. The CDR3 is CASSALGESGNTIYF.

This rearrangement joins TRBV4-1 to TRBJ1-5; TCRdb calls TRBD1, which cannot be checked without DNA. The CDR3 has 16 amino acids. CDR1 is MGHRA and CDR2 is YSYEKL in the germline V gene. CDR3 amino acids: CASSQPRQGINQPQHF.

The gene calls are TRBV7-2 and TRBJ1-6. This CDR3 has 16 residues. Germline CDR1 and CDR2: SGHTA and FQGNSA. The CDR3 reads CASSPGTAIGNSPLHF.

The V gene is TRBV28, the J gene TRBJ1-2. The CDR3 runs to 11 residues. In germline, CDR1 is MDHEN, CDR2 SYDVKM. The CDR3 region is CASSSHLGYTF.

The chain recombines TRBV7-2 with TRBJ2-1; the D call from TCRdb, TRBD2, cannot be confirmed without DNA. The CDR3 is made up of 15 amino acids. Germline loops: CDR1 SGHTA, CDR2 FQGNSA. The CDR3 region is CASRSPGLINNEQFF. Full variable domain (outside the CDR3, taken from reference TRBV7-2 and TRBJ2-1): GAGVSQSPSNKVTEKGKDVELRCDPISGHTALYWYRQSLGQGLEFLIYFQGNSAPDKSGLPSDRFSAERTGGSVSTLTIQRTQQEDSAVYLCASRSPGLINNEQFFGPGTRLTVL.

The chain recombines TRBV28 with TRBJ2-7; TCRdb reports TRBD1, a call that lacks DNA to check it against. Germline loops: CDR1 MDHEN, CDR2 SYDVKM. This CDR3 spans 17 amino acids. CDR3 protein: CASSLSPRRVRAHEQYF.

The chain is built from TRBV7-2 and TRBJ2-7; TCRdb gives TRBD1 as the D gene, but with no DNA this cannot be confirmed. Germline V gene lookup returns CDR1 SGHTA and CDR2 FQGNSA. This CDR3 is 13 amino acids long. The CDR3 loop reads CASSSYRGDEQYF.

This chain links TRBV21-1 with TRBJ2-7; TCRdb's D call, TRBD1, is unchecked because there is no DNA. TRBV21-1 is annotated as a pseudogene. This CDR3 region has 22 residues. CDR3 in amino acids: CASSKWALGTGGLMARIYEQYF.

This chain uses TRBV5-1 with TRBJ2-1; the TCRdb call, TRBD1, lacks DNA for checking. The CDR3 totals 16 residues. CDR1 is SGHRS and CDR2 is YFSETQ in the germline V gene. Here the CDR3 reads CASSLGQVVKNNEQFF.

The chain combines TRBV12-3 or TRBV12-4 with TRBJ1-2. The length of the CDR3 is 11 residues. CDR3 amino acids: CASSLRIGYTF.

The chain is built from TRBV28 and TRBJ2-1. In germline, CDR1 is MDHEN, CDR2 SYDVKM. The CDR3 is 18 amino acids. CDR3 region: CASSLVYPDPARNDEQFF.

V gene TRBV20-1 combines with J gene TRBJ2-3; TCRdb names TRBD2, which stays unverified in the absence of DNA. The length of the CDR3 is 12 residues. In germline, CDR1 is DFQATT, CDR2 SNEGSKA (reference sequence). The CDR3 is CSTTSGTDTQYF.